This TCR beta chain was recorded in a study of cytomegalovirus exposure and HLA in healthy donors. Turning to the study itself: Within an early data release were approximately 85 million unique TCRs drawn from HLA-typed donors.

The study's findings and limits: Most observed TCR sequences were rare, whereas some public TCRs were detected in many donors. Some highly shared sequence variants likely arose as a pipeline artifact.

Turning to this clone: The antigen remains unidentified.

PCR employed 60 Vbeta and 13 Jbeta primers. Clones were read by immunoSEQ multiplex PCR, and TCRdb kept only the in-frame ones, dropping some. This sample has around 190,000 clones, with 70% to 80% found just once. The germline V gene has CDR1 MDHEN and CDR2 SYDVKM. CDR3 size: 14 residues. Trimming left V 6 bases short and J 1 base short, with 12 bases between. The J gene is TRBJ1-1, the V gene TRBV28; D call uncertain. This receptor was taken from a man aged 55 to 70 in good health and CMV-seronegative. The sequencing sample was made of PBMCs. The CDR3 is CASSALLENTEAFF. DNA of the CDR3: TGTGCCAGCAGCGCGCTTCTAGAGAACACTGAAGCTTTCTTT.